These 28 T cell receptor beta chains were all obtained from the same sample, sequenced in a study of CD8 T cells in Susac syndrome (dated by TCRdb to about 2019). The library was generated by the immunoSEQ multiplex PCR assay. RNA was extracted using the RNeasy kit, and roughly 0.45 to 1 microgram was reverse transcribed with random hexamers. TCRdb cleaned the public reads at Q25 with fastp, built clones with MiXCR and kept in-frame beta chains. Identical CDR3 protein sequences are pooled into one entry, listed with their most common genes and DNA. Counted in this sample were approximately 220,000 distinct CDR3 sequences; around 93% of them appeared once. The ten largest clones capture 0.082% of the sample. Sequencing was performed on CD4+ T cells from PBMCs. These receptors were collected from a human donor with multiple sclerosis.

The J gene is TRBJ1-1, the V gene TRBV20-1, with D possibly matching TRBD1 (6 bases). Trimming pared 6 bases from V and 5 bases from J, leaving 19 bases between. The CDR3 has 14 residues. Germline CDR1 is DFQATT and CDR2 is SNEGSKA (reference sequence). DNA for the CDR3: TGCAGTGCGCCGAACAGGGCTCAGGGGACTGAAGCTTTCTTT. Translated, it gives CSAPNRAQGTEAFF.

This chain joins TRBV20-1 and TRBJ1-1; D is perhaps TRBD1 (5 bases). CDR3 length: 15 amino acids. V was clipped by 0 bases and J by 1 base, with 12 bases between them. Germline V gene data show CDR1 as DFQATT and CDR2 as SNEGSKA (reference sequence). The CDR3 nucleotides read TGCAGTGCTAGAGAGCCGGGACGGCAGAACACTGAAGCTTTCTTT. Its protein is CSAREPGRQNTEAFF.

The V gene is TRBV2, the J gene TRBJ2-6, with D hard to call. This CDR3 is built from 15 residues. Germline values: CDR1 SNHLY, CDR2 FYNNEI. V was clipped by 5 bases and J by 0 bases, with 8 bases between them. In DNA, the CDR3 is TGTGCCAGCAGTTCCCTGGTCTCTGGGGCCAACGTCCTGACTTTC. Translating gives CASSSLVSGANVLTF.

The chain employs TRBV3-1 and TRBJ1-5; the D gene is possibly TRBD1 (5 bases). This CDR3 region has 14 residues. The germline V gene encodes CDR1 LGHDT and CDR2 YNNKEL (reference sequence). V lost 0 bases to trimming and J lost 5 bases, with 8 bases between them. This CDR3 is CASSQDAGDQPQHF. In nucleotides, the CDR3 is TGTGCCAGCAGCCAAGATGCGGGGGATCAGCCCCAGCATTTT.

The V call is TRBV20-1, the J call TRBJ2-2, with a tentative D call TRBD1 (6 bases). Trimming cost V 5 bases and J 6 bases, with 10 bases left between them. CDR3 length equals 12 residues. Germline CDR1 and CDR2: DFQATT and SNEGSKA (reference sequence). The CDR3 coding sequence is TGCAGTGCTGTCCAGGGGCCCGGGGAGCTGTTTTTT. It codes for CSAVQGPGELFF.

The chain couples TRBV12-3 or TRBV12-4 to TRBJ2-1; 9 bases are a match to TRBD1. With 11 bases clipped from V and 4 bases from J, the junction kept 6 bases outside the gene matches. This CDR3 has 13 amino acids. The chain's CDR3 is CALGTGTYNEQFF. CDR3 sequence (DNA): TGTGCCCTCGGGACAGGGACTTACAATGAGCAGTTCTTC.

V usage is TRBV29-1 and J usage is TRBJ2-3, with D possibly TRBD1 on 5 matching bases. Germline values: CDR1 SQVTM, CDR2 ANQGSEA. The CDR3 length is 14 residues. The V end lost 7 bases, the J end lost 2 bases, and 16 bases lay between the germline ends. As DNA, the CDR3 is TGCAGCGGACAACCACAGGAGTACACAGATACGCAGTATTTT. Encoded protein: CSGQPQEYTDTQYF.

V usage is TRBV30 and J usage is TRBJ1-5; 7 nucleotides align to TRBD1. Looked up from germline, CDR1 is GTSNPN and CDR2 is SVGIG (reference sequence). V trimming: 5 bases; J trimming: 4 bases; junction bases outside the gene matches: 2. This CDR3 has 12 residues. The DNA for the CDR3 is TGTGCCTGGTCGACAGGGAATCAGCCCCAGCATTTT. It encodes CAWSTGNQPQHF. The full variable domain, with the rest looked up from reference TRBV30 and TRBJ1-5, is SQTIHQWPATLVQPVGSPLSLECTVEGTSNPNLYWYRQAAGRGLQLLFYSVGIGQISSEVPQNLSASRPQDRQFILSSKKLLLSDSGFYLCAWSTGNQPQHFGDGTRLSIL.

The V and J genes are TRBV12-3 or TRBV12-4 and TRBJ1-6, with D perhaps matching TRBD1 (5 bases). The CDR3 runs to 16 residues. The V end was cut by 0 bases, the J end by 4 bases, with 10 bases between. In nucleotides, the CDR3 is TGTGCCAGCAGTTTAGCCTCGGGACGGTATAATTCACCCCTCCACTTT. Encoded protein: CASSLASGRYNSPLHF.

The chain recombines TRBV20-1 with TRBJ1-2, with 7 positions matching TRBD1. This CDR3 comprises 16 residues. V shed 3 bases and J 3 bases; nucleotides not matched to a gene: 13. Germline CDR1 and CDR2: DFQATT and SNEGSKA (reference sequence). CDR3 in DNA: TGCAGTGCTAGTGGGACAGCGGGGACGGTACACTATGGCTACACCTTC. This sequence encodes CSASGTAGTVHYGYTF.

The genes are TRBV7-3 and TRBJ2-7; D not certain. The germline gives CDR1 SGHTA, CDR2 FQGTGA. CDR3 size: 13 residues. V was cut by 5 bases and J by 7 bases, with 15 bases left in between. The DNA of the CDR3 is TGTGCCAGCAGCCCCGAGCCCGGACGGGAGCAGTACGTC. Amino acid sequence: CASSPEPGREQYV.

This rearrangement joins TRBV29-1 to TRBJ2-3; 13 positions agree with TRBD2. Trimming cost V 6 bases and J 0 bases; bases outside gene matches: 9. Germline V gene lookup returns CDR1 SQVTM and CDR2 ANQGSEA. The CDR3 is made up of 17 amino acids. CDR3 sequence reads: CSVTGTSGVTSTDTQYF. CDR3 DNA: TGCAGCGTAACAGGGACTAGCGGGGTTACTAGCACAGATACGCAGTATTTT.

This clonotype was seen only once. The CDR3 DNA sequence: TGCAGTGCTAGCGGCCGCCGGGACAGCCAAGAGACCCAGTACTTC. Translated: CSASGRRDSQETQYF. The V and J genes are TRBV20-1 and TRBJ2-5, with 7 bases aligning to TRBD1. Losses at the gene ends were 3 bases for V and 1 base for J; bases not matched to a gene: 8. Germline CDR1 DFQATT, CDR2 SNEGSKA (reference sequence). The CDR3 covers 15 residues.

V and J are TRBV20-1 and TRBJ1-5; 9 bases are a match to TRBD1. V lost 6 bases, J lost 2 bases, and 5 bases stayed unmatched. The length of the CDR3 is 14 residues. The germline V gene encodes CDR1 DFQATT and CDR2 SNEGSKA (reference sequence). The CDR3 spells CSATRTGGNQPQHF. CDR3 in DNA: TGCAGTGCCACCAGGACAGGGGGCAATCAGCCCCAGCATTTT.

The genes are TRBV15 and TRBJ1-6, with 7 bases identical to TRBD1. Germline assignment: CDR1 LNHNV and CDR2 YYDKDF (reference sequence). Trimming at V came to 7 bases and at J to 7 bases, leaving 10 bases not matched to a gene. The length of the CDR3 is 15 residues. The CDR3 loop is CATTKSGTANSPLHF. CDR3 DNA sequence: TGTGCCACCACTAAATCCGGGACAGCCAATTCACCCCTCCACTTT.

V and J are TRBV21-1 and TRBJ1-1; the table gives TRBD1 as D, unverified against the DNA. TRBV21-1 constitutes a pseudogene. This CDR3 is 10 amino acids long. CDR3: CAGQGAEAFF. CDR3 in DNA: TGTGCCGGACAGGGGGCTGAAGCTTTCTTT.

This rearrangement joins TRBV30 to TRBJ1-1, with D hard to call. In germline, CDR1 is GTSNPN, CDR2 SVGIG (reference sequence). V dropped 1 base and J dropped 6 bases, with 12 bases sitting between them. CDR3 size: 13 residues. The CDR3 here is CAWSDGSGSEAFF. CDR3 nucleotide sequence: TGTGCCTGGAGTGACGGATCGGGATCTGAAGCTTTCTTT.

The rearrangement links TRBV29-1 to TRBJ2-3; 7 nucleotides match TRBD2. CDR3 length: 14 amino acids. From germline, CDR1 is SQVTM and CDR2 ANQGSEA. Trimming cost V 8 bases and J 2 bases; bases outside gene matches: 10. The CDR3 DNA is TGCAGCTCCACCAGGCGACTAGCCACAGATACGCAGTATTTT. Amino acids: CSSTRRLATDTQYF.

This chain joins TRBV5-1 and TRBJ2-7; D not resolved. Germline loops: CDR1 SGHRS, CDR2 YFSETQ. V shed 4 bases and J shed 3 bases, with 11 bases lying between them. CDR3 size: 13 residues. In nucleotides, the CDR3 is TGCGCCAGCAGCCGTAACAGCGACTACGAGCAGTACTTC. It yields the protein CASSRNSDYEQYF. Using reference TRBV5-1 and TRBJ2-7 for the parts outside the CDR3, the full variable domain is KAGVTQTPRYLIKTRGQQVTLSCSPISGHRSVSWYQQTPGQGLQFLFEYFSETQRNKGNFPGRFSGRQFSNSRSEMNVSTLELGDSALYLCASSRNSDYEQYFGPGTRLTVT.

The rearrangement uses TRBV9 and TRBJ2-7; tentatively, D is TRBD1 (6 bases). The CDR3 runs 19 residues. Trimming took 0 bases from V and 2 from J, leaving 24 bases between them. Germline assignment: CDR1 SGDLS and CDR2 YYNGEE. In nucleotides, the CDR3 is TGTGCCAGCAGCGTAGCCCCTACCCTCAGGGGCCGCGCCCCCTACGAGCAGTACGTC. Its protein is CASSVAPTLRGRAPYEQYV.

The J gene is TRBJ1-1, the V gene TRBV3-1, with 8 bases fitting TRBD1. Germline loops: CDR1 LGHDT, CDR2 YNNKEL (reference sequence). V lost 0 bases, J lost 5 bases, and 2 bases stayed unmatched. The length of the CDR3 is 14 residues. CDR3 coding DNA: TGTGCCAGCAGCCAAGAGTGGACAGGGACTGAAGCTTTCTTT. Translated: CASSQEWTGTEAFF.

The V call is TRBV6-2 or TRBV6-3, the J call TRBJ2-5; TRBD2 is a possible D gene (6 bases). The CDR3 consists of 14 residues. Germline lookup yields CDR1 MNHEY and CDR2 SVGEGT. V shed 3 bases and J shed 1 base, with 9 bases lying between them. CDR3 sequence reads: CASSYPGVQETQYF. As DNA, the CDR3 is TGTGCCAGCAGTTATCCGGGGGTCCAAGAGACCCAGTACTTC.

The CDR3 nucleotides read TGTGCCAGCAGCGTAGCAGGGGACAATCAGCCCCAGCATTTT. Protein sequence: CASSVAGDNQPQHF. V usage is TRBV9 and J usage is TRBJ1-5; D is possibly TRBD1 (6 bases). Trimming stripped 0 bases from V and 3 bases from J, with 7 bases between. Germline-derived CDR1 and CDR2 are SGDLS and YYNGEE. The CDR3 extends over 14 amino acids.

This clonotype was detected only once. V gene TRBV3-1 combines with J gene TRBJ2-5, with D maybe TRBD1 (5 bases). This CDR3 spans 14 amino acids. CDR1 LGHDT and CDR2 YNNKEL come from the germline V gene (reference sequence). Trimming shortened V by 0 bases and J by 5 bases, and 10 bases separated the two germline ends. CDR3 sequence: CASSQDLAGETQYF. As DNA, the CDR3 is TGTGCCAGCAGCCAAGATCTTGCAGGGGAGACCCAGTACTTC.

CDR3 DNA: TGCAGCGTTGAGAGGGCTATGAACACTGAAGCTTTCTTT. This encodes CSVERAMNTEAFF. The chain joins TRBV29-1 to TRBJ1-1; no reliable D call. This CDR3 comprises 13 residues. Looked up from germline, CDR1 is SQVTM and CDR2 is ANQGSEA. V shed 3 bases and J shed 0 bases, with 8 bases lying between them.

The rearrangement joins TRBV7-9 to TRBJ1-2; 9 bases align to TRBD1. J was trimmed by 0 bases and V by 6 bases; bases with no gene match: 8. This CDR3 has 16 amino acids. Per the germline V gene, CDR1 is SEHNR and CDR2 is FQNEAQ (reference sequence). The CDR3 region is CASSLQGARSNYGYTF. CDR3 sequence (DNA): TGTGCCAGCAGTCTACAGGGGGCTCGGTCTAACTATGGCTACACCTTC.

The rearrangement uses TRBV10-3 and TRBJ1-5; D is uncertain. From germline, CDR1 is ENHRY and CDR2 SYGVKD. The CDR3 sequence is 13 residues long. Here the CDR3 reads CASGEQDGQPQHF. Written as DNA, the CDR3 is TGTGCAAGCGGGGAGCAAGACGGGCAGCCCCAGCATTTT.

V usage is TRBV29-1 and J usage is TRBJ2-5; no clear D. Trimming removed 4 bases at V and 0 bases at J, with 12 bases between. The CDR3 is 14 amino acids. The germline gives CDR1 SQVTM, CDR2 ANQGSEA. Here the CDR3 reads CSVGGSQNQETQYF. CDR3 DNA sequence: TGCAGCGTTGGCGGCTCGCAGAACCAAGAGACCCAGTACTTC.